These 28 T cell receptor beta chains originate from one sample sequenced in a study of cytomegalovirus exposure and HLA in healthy donors. Assay: immunoSEQ multiplex PCR; the TCRdb copy retains only in-frame clones and omits some. The repertoire includes under 350,000 clones, 80% to 90% of them detected once, and roughly 1% sits in the top ten. The source material was PBMCs. The receptors here all came from a young woman in good health and CMV-seronegative.

The chain uses TRBV29-1 and TRBJ2-2; D might be TRBD2 (5 bases). Trimming removed 5 bases from V and 0 bases from J, with 13 bases in between. The CDR3 loop spans 15 amino acids. The germline gives CDR1 SQVTM, CDR2 ANQGSEA. The CDR3 loop reads CSVISGNSNTGELFF. The CDR3 coding sequence is TGCAGCGTTATATCCGGGAACTCGAACACCGGGGAGCTGTTTTTT.

The chain joins TRBV5-6 to TRBJ1-2; D possibly corresponds to TRBD1 (6 bases). Germline CDR1 and CDR2: SGHDT and YYEEEE. The V end was cut by 5 bases, the J end by 0 bases, with 11 bases between. This CDR3 has 14 residues. The CDR3 spells CASSPRGTNYGYTF. The CDR3 DNA reads TGTGCCAGCAGTCCAAGGGGGACTAACTATGGCTACACCTTC.

The chain couples TRBV7-9 to TRBJ2-5; a weak D match, TRBD2 (6 bases). Germline V lookup: CDR1 SEHNR, CDR2 FQNEAQ (reference sequence). This CDR3 is 14 amino acids long. With 4 bases removed from V and 2 bases from J, the gap between germline ends came to 11 bases. The CDR3 DNA is TGTGCCAGCAGCTCTCCAGGGAGGCAAGAGACCCAGTACTTC. It yields the protein CASSSPGRQETQYF.

The rearrangement links TRBV6-1 to TRBJ2-5; a possible D gene is TRBD2 (6 bases). V lost 8 bases, J lost 5 bases, and 15 bases lay in between. Per germline, CDR1 MNHNS and CDR2 SASEGT. The CDR3 length is 13 residues. CDR3 bases: TGTGCCAGCGGGAGGATCTGGGAGGAGACCCAGTACTTC. It codes for CASGRIWEETQYF.

This clone was seen a few times. The rearrangement joins TRBV5-1 to TRBJ1-2, with D possibly being TRBD1 (6 bases). The germline V and J ends were trimmed by 3 bases and 4 bases, with 13 bases remaining between them. CDR3 size: 14 residues. Germline-derived CDR1 and CDR2 are SGHRS and YFSETQ. The CDR3 nucleotides are TGCGCCAGCAGCTCCCAGGGGAGAAGCTATGGCTACACCTTC. Encoded protein: CASSSQGRSYGYTF.

The V gene is TRBV11-2, the J gene TRBJ1-5; D not resolved. The germline CDR1 and CDR2 sequences are SGHAT and FQNNGV. The length of the CDR3 is 15 residues. V lost 5 bases and J lost 0, with 11 bases in between. In DNA form, the CDR3 reads TGTGCCAGCAGCCAAGCGATGGATAGCAATCAGCCCCAGCATTTT. Its protein product is CASSQAMDSNQPQHF.

This chain connects TRBV27 to TRBJ2-7; D may be TRBD1 (6 bases). Trimming shortened V by 4 bases and J by 5 bases, and 15 bases separated the two germline ends. Germline V lookup: CDR1 MNHEY, CDR2 SMNVEV (reference sequence). This CDR3 spans 14 amino acids. CDR3 loop: CASSWRQAEDEQYF. In nucleotides, the CDR3 is TGTGCCAGCAGTTGGAGACAGGCGGAGGACGAGCAGTACTTC.

The chain recombines TRBV15 with TRBJ2-5; TRBD1 is a possible D gene (6 bases). Trimming removed 8 bases at V and 0 bases at J, with 13 bases between. This CDR3 is 14 amino acids long. Germline CDR1 is LNHNV and CDR2 is YYDKDF (reference sequence). The CDR3 sequence: CATARDKYQETQYF. CDR3 sequence (DNA): TGTGCCACCGCCCGGGACAAGTACCAAGAGACCCAGTACTTC.

This clone has only one observation. The rearrangement links TRBV9 to TRBJ2-5, with 11 bases identical to TRBD1. This CDR3 spans 16 amino acids. V gave up 2 bases and J gave up 1 base; unmatched junction bases: 4. Germline V gene data show CDR1 as SGDLS and CDR2 as YYNGEE. This CDR3 reads CASSVTGTGGQETQYF. Here the CDR3 DNA reads TGTGCCAGCAGCGTCACCGGGACAGGGGGCCAAGAGACCCAGTACTTC.

This sequence joins TRBV25-1 and TRBJ1-2; D ambiguous. CDR1 and CDR2 from the germline V gene are MGHDK and SYGVNS. Between the trimmed V and J ends, which lost 1 base and 0 bases, there was a span of 9 bases. This CDR3 is 15 amino acids long. In DNA form, the CDR3 reads TGTGCCAGCAGTGAATCCCCGGGAGCTAACTATGGCTACACCTTC. It codes for CASSESPGANYGYTF.

The sample holds one count of this clone. This chain joins TRBV6-5 and TRBJ2-7; tentative D call: TRBD1 (6 bases). Between the trimmed V and J ends, which lost 6 bases and 4 bases, there was a span of 16 bases. The germline V gene has CDR1 MNHEY and CDR2 SVGAGI. This CDR3 comprises 14 residues. The CDR3 is CASSRGVGAYEQYF. CDR3 sequence (DNA): TGTGCCAGCAGCCGGGGCGTGGGGGCATACGAGCAGTACTTC.

This chain's CDR3 is CASSMSRVRSYEQYF. Here the CDR3 DNA reads TGTGCCAGTAGTATGTCGAGGGTAAGGTCCTACGAGCAGTACTTC. V is TRBV19 and J is TRBJ2-7; tentatively, D is TRBD2 (5 bases). Trimming left V 3 bases short and J 1 base short, with 13 bases between. The CDR3 is 15 residues long. The germline gives CDR1 LNHDA, CDR2 SQIVND (reference sequence).

CDR3 coding DNA: TGTGCCACGCGGGGGCCCTACGAGCAGTACTTC. This sequence encodes CATRGPYEQYF. The chain uses TRBV28 and TRBJ2-7; weak D call: TRBD2 (7 bases). The ends were cut back, 10 bases at V and 2 bases at J, with 9 bases in the middle. Germline V gene data show CDR1 as MDHEN and CDR2 as SYDVKM. There are 11 residues in the CDR3.

The rearrangement uses TRBV29-1 and TRBJ1-2; D is undetermined. Per germline, CDR1 SQVTM and CDR2 ANQGSEA. The CDR3 has 12 amino acids. The V and J ends lost 3 bases and 6 bases respectively, with 11 bases between them. CDR3 loop: CSVDPGSDGYTF. CDR3 sequence (DNA): TGCAGCGTTGACCCGGGTTCGGATGGCTACACCTTC. Full variable domain (rest looked up from reference TRBV29-1 and TRBJ1-2): SAVISQKPSRDICQRGTSLTIQCQVDSQVTMMFWYRQQPGQSLTLIATANQGSEATYESGFVIDKFPISRPNLTFSTLTVSNMSPEDSSIYLCSVDPGSDGYTFGSGTRLTVV.

The V gene is TRBV29-1, the J gene TRBJ2-1; D is ambiguous. The germline V gene has CDR1 SQVTM and CDR2 ANQGSEA. There are 12 residues in the CDR3. V gave up 5 bases and J gave up 0 bases, with 5 bases separating them. DNA for the CDR3: TGCAGCGTTCTATTCTCCTACAATGAGCAGTTCTTC. This translates into CSVLFSYNEQFF.

The V and J genes are TRBV7-2 and TRBJ2-2; D may be TRBD2 (5 bases). Germline CDR1 SGHTA, CDR2 FQGNSA. V lost 0 bases, J lost 6 bases, and 14 bases lay in between. The CDR3 is made up of 16 amino acids. The CDR3 region is CASSLAFGRTSGELFF. Here the CDR3 DNA reads TGTGCCAGCAGCTTAGCGTTCGGTCGGACTTCCGGGGAGCTGTTTTTT.

The chain combines TRBV11-3 with TRBJ2-7; a possible D gene is TRBD1 (6 bases). V shed 2 bases and J shed 1 base, with 9 bases lying between them. CDR1 is SGHNT and CDR2 is YENEEA in the germline V gene. The CDR3 contains 14 residues. The CDR3 region is CASSLSQGSYEQYF. The CDR3 DNA reads as TGTGCCAGCAGCTTATCACAGGGATCCTACGAGCAGTACTTC.

The CDR3 here is CASSGLAGAYEQYF. The DNA of the CDR3 is TGCGCCAGCAGCGGACTAGCGGGAGCCTACGAGCAGTACTTC. The chain links TRBV5-1 to TRBJ2-7; TRBD2 agrees at 13 bases. V gave up 4 bases and J gave up 2 bases; unmatched junction bases: 0. This CDR3 comprises 14 residues. CDR1 and CDR2 (germline): SGHRS, YFSETQ.

This rearrangement joins TRBV19 to TRBJ2-3; 7 bases are shared with TRBD2. J was trimmed by 1 base and V by 5 bases; bases with no gene match: 12. Germline V lookup: CDR1 LNHDA, CDR2 SQIVND (reference sequence). The CDR3 spans 17 residues. CDR3 amino acids: CASSPLGGGPRTDTQYF. Here the CDR3 DNA reads TGTGCCAGTAGTCCCCTCGGGGGAGGGCCCCGCACAGATACGCAGTATTTT.

The chain uses TRBV5-4 and TRBJ2-7; a possible D gene is TRBD2 (6 bases). Trimming shortened V by 5 bases and J by 2 bases, and 17 bases separated the two germline ends. This CDR3 spans 15 amino acids. Per germline, CDR1 SGHNT and CDR2 YYREEE (reference sequence). The CDR3 spells CASSPLSGSTYEQYF. In nucleotides, the CDR3 is TGTGCCAGCAGTCCCCTTAGCGGATCGACCTACGAGCAGTACTTC.

The chain has TRBV28 and TRBJ1-2, with 9 bases that match TRBD1. After removal of 5 bases from V and 14 bases from J, the junction contained 15 bases not matched to a gene. Germline V lookup: CDR1 MDHEN, CDR2 SYDVKM. The CDR3 consists of 14 residues. CDR3 nucleotides: TGTGCCAGCAGTGCCCCCGGGACAGGGCCGACCGCAACCTTC. This gives the protein CASSAPGTGPTATF.

The CDR3 DNA is TGTGCCTCCCACTCCGGGAGTCGCACAGATACGCAGTATTTT. It translates to CASHSGSRTDTQYF. The J gene is TRBJ2-3, the V gene TRBV7-2; D may be TRBD2 (6 bases). Germline V gene sequence: CDR1 SGHTA, CDR2 FQGNSA. V was clipped by 11 bases and J by 1 base, with 16 bases between them. The CDR3 has 14 residues.

This chain uses TRBV28 with TRBJ1-1; 10 bases are a match to TRBD1. CDR1 is MDHEN and CDR2 is SYDVKM in the germline V gene. The length of the CDR3 is 14 residues. Losses at the gene ends were 6 bases for V and 7 bases for J; bases not matched to a gene: 8. CDR3 sequence: CASSLLGTGVEAFF. The CDR3, as DNA: TGTGCCAGCAGCCTACTCGGGACAGGGGTTGAAGCTTTCTTT.

V is TRBV25-1 and J is TRBJ2-5; D call uncertain. This CDR3 region has 12 residues. CDR1 and CDR2 from the germline V gene are MGHDK and SYGVNS. Trimming cost V 3 bases and J 4 bases, with 6 bases left between them. The CDR3 DNA sequence: TGTGCCAGCAGTGAGGCCCCAGAGACCCAGTACTTC. Protein sequence: CASSEAPETQYF.

This chain connects TRBV5-6 to TRBJ1-1, with TRBD1 as a possible D gene (5 bases). From germline, CDR1 is SGHDT and CDR2 YYEEEE. V was cut by 1 base and J by 2 bases, with 15 bases left in between. This CDR3 region has 16 residues. CDR3 sequence: CASSLYQTEINTEAFF. Here the CDR3 DNA reads TGTGCCAGCAGCTTGTACCAGACAGAAATTAACACTGAAGCTTTCTTT.

This chain links TRBV7-2 with TRBJ2-7; no definite D call. Germline lookup yields CDR1 SGHTA and CDR2 FQGNSA. With 4 bases removed from V and 3 bases from J, the gap between germline ends came to 13 bases. There are 14 residues in the CDR3. The CDR3 loop is CASSSDATFYEQYF. CDR3 nucleotides: TGTGCCAGCAGCTCCGACGCGACTTTCTACGAGCAGTACTTC.

The rearrangement links TRBV19 to TRBJ1-6; 9 bases are a match to TRBD1. The CDR3 is made up of 16 amino acids. Looked up from germline, CDR1 is LNHDA and CDR2 is SQIVND (reference sequence). Losses at the gene ends were 7 bases for V and 4 bases for J; bases not matched to a gene: 8. This chain's CDR3 is CASNLGTGRYNSPLHF. In DNA form, the CDR3 reads TGTGCCAGTAACCTCGGGACAGGGCGTTATAATTCACCCCTCCACTTT.

As for this clone: A junction end diverges from the germline sequence, so it may reflect a read error. This chain links TRBV6-5 with TRBJ1-6; D may be TRBD1 (6 bases). From germline, CDR1 is MNHEY and CDR2 SVGAGI. The CDR3 runs to 14 residues. The DNA for the CDR3 is TGTGCCAGCAGTAACTCCAGGGGAAACTCACCCCTCCACTTT. This translates into CASSNSRGNSPLHF.